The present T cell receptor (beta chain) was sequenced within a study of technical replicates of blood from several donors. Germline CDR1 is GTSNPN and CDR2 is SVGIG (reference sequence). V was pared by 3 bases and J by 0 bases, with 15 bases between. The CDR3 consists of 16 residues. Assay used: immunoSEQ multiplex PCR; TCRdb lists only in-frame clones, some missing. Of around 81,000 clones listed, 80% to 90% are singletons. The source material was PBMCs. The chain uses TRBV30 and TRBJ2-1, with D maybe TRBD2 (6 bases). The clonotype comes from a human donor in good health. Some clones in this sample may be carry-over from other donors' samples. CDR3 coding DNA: TGTGCCTGGAGGGACCCTAGCGAGAGCTCCTACAATGAGCAGTTCTTC. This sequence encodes CAWRDPSESSYNEQFF.